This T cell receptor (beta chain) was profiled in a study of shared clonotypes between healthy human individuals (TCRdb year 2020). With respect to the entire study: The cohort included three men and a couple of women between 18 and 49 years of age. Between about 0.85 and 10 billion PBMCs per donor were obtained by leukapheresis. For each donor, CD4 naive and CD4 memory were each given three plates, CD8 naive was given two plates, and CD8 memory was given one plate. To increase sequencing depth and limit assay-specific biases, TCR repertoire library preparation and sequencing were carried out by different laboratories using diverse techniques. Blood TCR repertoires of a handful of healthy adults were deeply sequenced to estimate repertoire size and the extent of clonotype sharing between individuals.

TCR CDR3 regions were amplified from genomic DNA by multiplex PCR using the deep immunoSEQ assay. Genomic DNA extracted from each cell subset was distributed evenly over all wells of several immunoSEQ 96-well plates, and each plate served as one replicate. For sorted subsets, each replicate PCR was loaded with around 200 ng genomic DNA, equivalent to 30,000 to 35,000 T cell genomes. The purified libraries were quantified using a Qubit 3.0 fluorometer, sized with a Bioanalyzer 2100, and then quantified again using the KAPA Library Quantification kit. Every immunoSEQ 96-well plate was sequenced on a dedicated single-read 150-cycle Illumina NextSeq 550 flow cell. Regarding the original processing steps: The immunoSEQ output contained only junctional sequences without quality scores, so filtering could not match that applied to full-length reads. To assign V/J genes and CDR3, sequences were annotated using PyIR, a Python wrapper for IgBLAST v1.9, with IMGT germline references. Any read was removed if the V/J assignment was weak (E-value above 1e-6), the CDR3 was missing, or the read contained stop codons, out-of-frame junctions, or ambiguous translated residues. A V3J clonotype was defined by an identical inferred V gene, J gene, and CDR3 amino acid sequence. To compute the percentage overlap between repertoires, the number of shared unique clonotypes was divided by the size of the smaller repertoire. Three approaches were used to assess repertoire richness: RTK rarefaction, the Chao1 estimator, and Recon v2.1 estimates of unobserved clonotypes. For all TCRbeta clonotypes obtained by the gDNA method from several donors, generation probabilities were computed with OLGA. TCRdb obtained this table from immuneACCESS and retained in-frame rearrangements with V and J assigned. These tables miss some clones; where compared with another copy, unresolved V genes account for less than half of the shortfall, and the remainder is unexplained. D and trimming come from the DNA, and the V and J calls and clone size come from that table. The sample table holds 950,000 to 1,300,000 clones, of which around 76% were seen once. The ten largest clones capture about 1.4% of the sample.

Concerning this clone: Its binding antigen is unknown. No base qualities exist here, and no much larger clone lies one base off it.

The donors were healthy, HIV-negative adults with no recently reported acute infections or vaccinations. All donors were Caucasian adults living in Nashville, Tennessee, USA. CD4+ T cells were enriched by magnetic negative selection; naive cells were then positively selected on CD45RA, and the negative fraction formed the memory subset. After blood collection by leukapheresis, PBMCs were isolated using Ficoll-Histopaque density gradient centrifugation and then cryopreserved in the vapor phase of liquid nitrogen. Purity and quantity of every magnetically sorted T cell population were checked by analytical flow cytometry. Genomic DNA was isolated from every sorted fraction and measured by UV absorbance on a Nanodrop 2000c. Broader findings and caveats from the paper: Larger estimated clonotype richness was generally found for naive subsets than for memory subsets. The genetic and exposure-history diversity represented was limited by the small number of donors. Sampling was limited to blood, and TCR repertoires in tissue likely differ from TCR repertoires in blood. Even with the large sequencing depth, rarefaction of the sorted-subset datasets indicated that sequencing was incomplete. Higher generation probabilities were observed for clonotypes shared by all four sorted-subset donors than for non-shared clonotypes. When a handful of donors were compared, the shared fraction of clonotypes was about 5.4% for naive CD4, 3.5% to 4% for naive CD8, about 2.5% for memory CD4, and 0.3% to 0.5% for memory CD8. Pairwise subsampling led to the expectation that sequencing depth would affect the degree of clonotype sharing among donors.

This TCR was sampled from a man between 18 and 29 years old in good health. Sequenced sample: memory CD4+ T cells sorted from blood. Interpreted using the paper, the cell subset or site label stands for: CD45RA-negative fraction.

The CDR3 here reads CASSQDRTTPNTEAFF. The DNA reads as follows: TGCGCCAGCAGCCAAGATAGGACAACCCCGAACACTGAAGCTTTCTTT. This sequence uses TRBV4-3 and TRBJ1-1; a tentative D call is TRBD1 (5 bases match). Based on the germline V gene, the CDR1 and CDR2 sequences are LGHNA and YSLEER. Spanning cysteine to phenylalanine, the CDR3 consists of 16 amino acids. The entry retains the CDR3 DNA only, 48 bases that are in frame from base 1. Deletion took 0 bases off V and 1 base off J, with a span of 12 bases between the germline ends.